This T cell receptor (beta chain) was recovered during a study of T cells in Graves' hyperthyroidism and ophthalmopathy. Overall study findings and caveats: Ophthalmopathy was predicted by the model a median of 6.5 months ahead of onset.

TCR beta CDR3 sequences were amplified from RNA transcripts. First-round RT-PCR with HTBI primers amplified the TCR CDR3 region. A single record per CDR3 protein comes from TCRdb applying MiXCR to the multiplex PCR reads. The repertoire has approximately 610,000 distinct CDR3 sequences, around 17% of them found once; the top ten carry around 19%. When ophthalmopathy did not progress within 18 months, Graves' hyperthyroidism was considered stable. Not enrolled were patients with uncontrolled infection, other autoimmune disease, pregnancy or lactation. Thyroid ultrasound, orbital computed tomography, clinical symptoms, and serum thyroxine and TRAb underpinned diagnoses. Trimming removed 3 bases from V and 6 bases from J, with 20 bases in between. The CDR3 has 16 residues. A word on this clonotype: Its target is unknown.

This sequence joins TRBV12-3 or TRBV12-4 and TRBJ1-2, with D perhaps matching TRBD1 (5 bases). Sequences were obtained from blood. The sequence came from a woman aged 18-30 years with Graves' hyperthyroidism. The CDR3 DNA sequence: TGTGCCAGCAGTTTTTTTATAGGGACGGCTCCCAATGGCTACACCTTC. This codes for CASSFFIGTAPNGYTF.